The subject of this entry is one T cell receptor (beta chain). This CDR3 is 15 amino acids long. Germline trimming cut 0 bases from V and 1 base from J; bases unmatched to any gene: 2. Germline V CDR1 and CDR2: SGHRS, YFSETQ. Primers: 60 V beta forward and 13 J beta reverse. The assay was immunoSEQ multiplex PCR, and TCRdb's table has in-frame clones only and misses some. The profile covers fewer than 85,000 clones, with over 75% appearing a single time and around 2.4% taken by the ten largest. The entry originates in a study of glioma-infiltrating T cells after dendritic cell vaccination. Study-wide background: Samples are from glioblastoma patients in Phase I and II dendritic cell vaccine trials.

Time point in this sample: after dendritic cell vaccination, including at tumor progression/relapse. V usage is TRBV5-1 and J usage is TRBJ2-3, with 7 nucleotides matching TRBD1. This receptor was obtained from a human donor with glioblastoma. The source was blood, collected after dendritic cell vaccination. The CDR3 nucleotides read TGCGCCAGCAGCTTGGGACAGGGACGCACAGATACGCAGTATTTT. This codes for CASSLGQGRTDTQYF.